This TCR beta chain is from a study of blood T cell repertoires in COVID-19. Assay: immunoSEQ multiplex PCR; the TCRdb copy retains only in-frame clones and omits some. Of 140,000 to 150,000 clones detected, about 88% appear once; the ten largest clones hold 2.5% to 3%. Enrollment of patients from Seattle took place during active infection, with longitudinal follow-up. This clone has only one observation. The CDR3 consists of 13 residues. Germline CDR1 and CDR2: SGHNT and YYREEE (reference sequence). Losses at the gene ends were 7 bases for V and 2 bases for J; bases not matched to a gene: 5. This sequence was found in a human donor with COVID-19, enrolled during active disease. The donor label of this sample is uncertain. The chain links TRBV5-4 to TRBJ2-5, with 7 nucleotides matching TRBD2. The sample was peripheral blood. The CDR3 bases are TGTGCCAGCTGGGAGGGGCGGCAAGAGACCCAGTACTTC. Translating it yields CASWEGRQETQYF.